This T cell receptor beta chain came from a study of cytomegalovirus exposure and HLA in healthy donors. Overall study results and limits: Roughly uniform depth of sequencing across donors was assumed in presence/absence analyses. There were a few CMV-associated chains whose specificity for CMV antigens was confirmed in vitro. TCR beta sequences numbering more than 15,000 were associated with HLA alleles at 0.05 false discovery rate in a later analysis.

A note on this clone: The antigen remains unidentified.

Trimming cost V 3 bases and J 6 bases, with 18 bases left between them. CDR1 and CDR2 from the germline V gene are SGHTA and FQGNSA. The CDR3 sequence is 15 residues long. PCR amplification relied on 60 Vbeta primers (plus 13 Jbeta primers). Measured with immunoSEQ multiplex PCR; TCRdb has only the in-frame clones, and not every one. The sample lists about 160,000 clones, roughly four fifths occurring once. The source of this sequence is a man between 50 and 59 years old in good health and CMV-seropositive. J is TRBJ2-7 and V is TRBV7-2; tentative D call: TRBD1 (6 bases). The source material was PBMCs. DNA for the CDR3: TGTGCCAGCAGCTTGGGGATGGACAGAGGGGGCGAGCAGTACTTC. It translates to CASSLGMDRGGEQYF.